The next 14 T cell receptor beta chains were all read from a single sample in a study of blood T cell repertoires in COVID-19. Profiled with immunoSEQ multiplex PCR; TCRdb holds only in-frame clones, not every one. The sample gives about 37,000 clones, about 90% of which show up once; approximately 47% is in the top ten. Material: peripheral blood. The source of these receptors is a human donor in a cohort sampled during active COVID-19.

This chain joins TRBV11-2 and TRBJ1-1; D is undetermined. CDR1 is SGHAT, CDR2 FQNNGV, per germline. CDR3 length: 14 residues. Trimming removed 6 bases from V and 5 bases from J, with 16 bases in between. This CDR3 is CASREQVALTEAFF. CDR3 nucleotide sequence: TGTGCCAGCAGAGAGCAGGTGGCGTTGACTGAAGCTTTCTTT.

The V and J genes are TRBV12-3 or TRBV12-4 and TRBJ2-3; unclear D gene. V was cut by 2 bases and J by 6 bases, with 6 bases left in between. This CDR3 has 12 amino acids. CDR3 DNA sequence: TGTGCCAGCAGTTTAATGTCGGATACGCAGTATTTT. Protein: CASSLMSDTQYF.

As DNA, the CDR3 is TGTGCCAGCAGTCCCGGGACTAGGGCCGTCTCCTACGAGCAGTACTTC. Its protein product is CASSPGTRAVSYEQYF. The gene calls are TRBV27 and TRBJ2-7, with 8 bases identical to TRBD2. The CDR3 is made up of 16 amino acids. CDR1 is MNHEY, CDR2 SMNVEV, per germline (reference sequence). V lost 5 bases, J lost 0 bases, and 9 bases stayed unmatched.

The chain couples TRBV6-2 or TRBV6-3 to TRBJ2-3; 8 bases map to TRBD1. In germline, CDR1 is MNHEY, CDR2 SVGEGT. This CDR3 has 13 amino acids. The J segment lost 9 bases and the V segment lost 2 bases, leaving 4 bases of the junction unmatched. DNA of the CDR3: TGTGCCAGCAGTTACCGGGACAGGTACACGCAGTATTTT. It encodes CASSYRDRYTQYF.

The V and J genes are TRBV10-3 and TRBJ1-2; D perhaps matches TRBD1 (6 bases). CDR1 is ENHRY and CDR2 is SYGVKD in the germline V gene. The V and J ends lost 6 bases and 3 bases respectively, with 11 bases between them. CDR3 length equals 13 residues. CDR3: CAIRAGDDYGYTF. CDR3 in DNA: TGTGCCATCAGAGCAGGGGACGACTATGGCTACACCTTC.

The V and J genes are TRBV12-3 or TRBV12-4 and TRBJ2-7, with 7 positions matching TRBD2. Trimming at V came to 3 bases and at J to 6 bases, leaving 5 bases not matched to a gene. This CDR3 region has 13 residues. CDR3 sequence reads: CASSFRTSFEQYF. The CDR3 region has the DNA TGTGCCAGCAGTTTCCGGACTAGTTTCGAGCAGTACTTC.

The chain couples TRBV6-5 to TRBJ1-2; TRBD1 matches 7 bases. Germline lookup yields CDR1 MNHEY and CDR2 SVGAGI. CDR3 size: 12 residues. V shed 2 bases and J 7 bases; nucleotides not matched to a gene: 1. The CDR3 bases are TGTGCCAGCAGTTACCGGACAGGTGGCTACACCTTC. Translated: CASSYRTGGYTF.

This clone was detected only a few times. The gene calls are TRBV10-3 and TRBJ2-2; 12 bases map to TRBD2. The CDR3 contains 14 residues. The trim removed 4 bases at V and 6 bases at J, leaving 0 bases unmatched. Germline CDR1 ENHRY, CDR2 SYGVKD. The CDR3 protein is CAISGLAGAGELFF. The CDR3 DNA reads TGTGCCATCAGTGGACTAGCGGGGGCCGGGGAGCTGTTTTTT.

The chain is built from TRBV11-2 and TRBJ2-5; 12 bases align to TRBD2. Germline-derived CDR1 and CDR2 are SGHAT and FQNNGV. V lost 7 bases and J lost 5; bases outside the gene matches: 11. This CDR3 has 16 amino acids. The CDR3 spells CASTSTSGGWEETQYF. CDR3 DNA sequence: TGTGCCAGCACCTCGACTAGCGGGGGCTGGGAGGAGACCCAGTACTTC.

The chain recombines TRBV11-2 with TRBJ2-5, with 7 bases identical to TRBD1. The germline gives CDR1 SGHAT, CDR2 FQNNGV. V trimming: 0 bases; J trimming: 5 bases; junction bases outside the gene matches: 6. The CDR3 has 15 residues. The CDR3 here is CASSLDPTGSETQYF. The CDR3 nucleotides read TGTGCCAGCAGCTTAGACCCGACAGGGTCGGAGACCCAGTACTTC.

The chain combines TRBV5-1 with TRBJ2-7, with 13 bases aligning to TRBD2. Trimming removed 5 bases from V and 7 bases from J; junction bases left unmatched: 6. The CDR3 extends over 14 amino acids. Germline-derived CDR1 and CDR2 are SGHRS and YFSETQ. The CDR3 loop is CASRTSGGPGEQYF. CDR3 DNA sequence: TGCGCCAGCAGGACTAGCGGGGGGCCGGGGGAGCAGTACTTC.

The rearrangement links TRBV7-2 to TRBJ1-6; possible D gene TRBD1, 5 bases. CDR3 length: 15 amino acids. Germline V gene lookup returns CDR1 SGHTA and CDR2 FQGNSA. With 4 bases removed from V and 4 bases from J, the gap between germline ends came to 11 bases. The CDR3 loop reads CASSSGTMYNSPLHF. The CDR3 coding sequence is TGTGCCAGCAGCTCCGGGACTATGTATAATTCACCCCTCCACTTT.

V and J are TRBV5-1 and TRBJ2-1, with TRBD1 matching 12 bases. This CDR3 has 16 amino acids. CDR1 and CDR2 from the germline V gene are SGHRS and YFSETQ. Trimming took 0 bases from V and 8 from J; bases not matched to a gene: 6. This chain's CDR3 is CASSLVAGQGADEQFF. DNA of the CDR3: TGCGCCAGCAGCTTGGTGGCGGGACAGGGGGCGGATGAGCAGTTCTTC.

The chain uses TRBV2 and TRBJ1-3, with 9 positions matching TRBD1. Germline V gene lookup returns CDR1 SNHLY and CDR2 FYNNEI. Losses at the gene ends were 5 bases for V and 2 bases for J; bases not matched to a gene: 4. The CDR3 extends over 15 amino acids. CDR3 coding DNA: TGTGCCAGCAGTTTACAGGGGGCAGCTGGAAACACCATATATTTT. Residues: CASSLQGAAGNTIYF.